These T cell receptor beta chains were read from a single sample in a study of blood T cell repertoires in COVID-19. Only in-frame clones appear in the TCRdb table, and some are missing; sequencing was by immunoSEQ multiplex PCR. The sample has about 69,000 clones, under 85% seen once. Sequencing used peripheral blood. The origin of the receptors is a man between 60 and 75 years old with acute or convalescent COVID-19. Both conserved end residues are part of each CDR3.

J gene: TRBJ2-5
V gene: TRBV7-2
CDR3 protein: CASSPSGGAGETQYF

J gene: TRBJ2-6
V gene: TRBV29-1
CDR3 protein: CSVEFSHKQGGSGANVLTF

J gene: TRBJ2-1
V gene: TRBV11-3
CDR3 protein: CASSLDRGGSYNEQFF

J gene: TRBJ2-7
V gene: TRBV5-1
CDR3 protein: CASSLSTGTYEQYF

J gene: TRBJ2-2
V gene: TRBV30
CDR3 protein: CACRLASNTGELFF

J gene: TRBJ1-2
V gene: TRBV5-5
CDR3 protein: CASSLGGTGSLYGYTF

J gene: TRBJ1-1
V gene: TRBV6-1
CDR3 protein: CASSEQGSQLNTEAFF

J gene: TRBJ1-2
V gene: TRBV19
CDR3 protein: CASSIEAGAYGYTF

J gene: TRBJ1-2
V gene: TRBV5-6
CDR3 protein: CASSLSRGLGYTF

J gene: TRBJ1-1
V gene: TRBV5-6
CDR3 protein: CASSLFGKGGNTEAFF

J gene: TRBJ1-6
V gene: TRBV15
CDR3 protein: CASSIGTGESPLHF

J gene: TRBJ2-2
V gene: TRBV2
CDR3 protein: CASIVQGGTGELFF

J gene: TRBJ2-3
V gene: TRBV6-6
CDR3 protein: CASSGSSTKRADTQYF

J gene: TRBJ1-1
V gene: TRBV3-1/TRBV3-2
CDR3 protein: CASSRTVGAVNTEAFF

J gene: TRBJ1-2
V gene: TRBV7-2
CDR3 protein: CASSPGSGARGYTF

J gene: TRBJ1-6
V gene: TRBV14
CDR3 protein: CASSRRGDNSPLHF

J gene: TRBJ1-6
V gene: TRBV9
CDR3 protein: CASSPLTGTNNSPLHF

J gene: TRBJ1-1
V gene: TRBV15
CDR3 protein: CATSPGVNTEAFF

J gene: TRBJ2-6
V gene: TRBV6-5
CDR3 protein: CASRRQGSGANVLTF

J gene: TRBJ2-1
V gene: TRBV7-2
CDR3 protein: CASSITPGTYNEQFF

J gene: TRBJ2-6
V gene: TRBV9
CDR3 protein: CASSVAFSSGANVLTF

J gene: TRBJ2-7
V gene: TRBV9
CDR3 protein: CASSISGQSSYEQYF

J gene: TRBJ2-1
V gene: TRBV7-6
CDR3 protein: CASSLGRRGGSYNEQFF

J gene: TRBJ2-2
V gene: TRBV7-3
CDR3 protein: CASSLGAGNTGELFF

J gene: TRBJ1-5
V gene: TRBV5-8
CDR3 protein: CASSLGEGTGGPHQPQHF